The entry below gives a single T cell receptor beta chain sequence along with its context. The data originate from a study of regulatory T cells in long-lasting Graves disease. Per the germline V gene, CDR1 is MNHNS and CDR2 is SASEGT. CDR3 length: 18 amino acids. With V trimmed by 7 bases and J by 1 base, 15 bases remained unmatched. As for time point: newly diagnosed GD, antithyroid drugs for less than 3 months. RNA from PBMCs was the source of the TCR library. Assembly of TCR beta libraries relied on iRepertoire HTBI primers together with Arm-PCR of CDR3 regions. One entry per CDR3 protein, called by TCRdb with MiXCR from the multiplex PCR reads. The profile shows about 450,000 distinct CDR3 sequences, approximately 14% of them singletons. In addition, the sample was reused for a study of T cells in Graves' hyperthyroidism and ophthalmopathy.

The clonotype comes from a woman aged 45 to 65 with Graves disease. The chain is built from TRBV6-1 and TRBJ2-7, with 11 bases that match TRBD2. The material sequenced was peripheral blood mononuclear cells (PBMCs), taken at new diagnosis, from a patient treated with antithyroid drugs. CDR3 nucleotide sequence: TGTGCCAGCACCCTTTCGCCTAGCGGGAGGCCCCTGTCCTACGAGCAGTACTTC. It yields the protein CASTLSPSGRPLSYEQYF.